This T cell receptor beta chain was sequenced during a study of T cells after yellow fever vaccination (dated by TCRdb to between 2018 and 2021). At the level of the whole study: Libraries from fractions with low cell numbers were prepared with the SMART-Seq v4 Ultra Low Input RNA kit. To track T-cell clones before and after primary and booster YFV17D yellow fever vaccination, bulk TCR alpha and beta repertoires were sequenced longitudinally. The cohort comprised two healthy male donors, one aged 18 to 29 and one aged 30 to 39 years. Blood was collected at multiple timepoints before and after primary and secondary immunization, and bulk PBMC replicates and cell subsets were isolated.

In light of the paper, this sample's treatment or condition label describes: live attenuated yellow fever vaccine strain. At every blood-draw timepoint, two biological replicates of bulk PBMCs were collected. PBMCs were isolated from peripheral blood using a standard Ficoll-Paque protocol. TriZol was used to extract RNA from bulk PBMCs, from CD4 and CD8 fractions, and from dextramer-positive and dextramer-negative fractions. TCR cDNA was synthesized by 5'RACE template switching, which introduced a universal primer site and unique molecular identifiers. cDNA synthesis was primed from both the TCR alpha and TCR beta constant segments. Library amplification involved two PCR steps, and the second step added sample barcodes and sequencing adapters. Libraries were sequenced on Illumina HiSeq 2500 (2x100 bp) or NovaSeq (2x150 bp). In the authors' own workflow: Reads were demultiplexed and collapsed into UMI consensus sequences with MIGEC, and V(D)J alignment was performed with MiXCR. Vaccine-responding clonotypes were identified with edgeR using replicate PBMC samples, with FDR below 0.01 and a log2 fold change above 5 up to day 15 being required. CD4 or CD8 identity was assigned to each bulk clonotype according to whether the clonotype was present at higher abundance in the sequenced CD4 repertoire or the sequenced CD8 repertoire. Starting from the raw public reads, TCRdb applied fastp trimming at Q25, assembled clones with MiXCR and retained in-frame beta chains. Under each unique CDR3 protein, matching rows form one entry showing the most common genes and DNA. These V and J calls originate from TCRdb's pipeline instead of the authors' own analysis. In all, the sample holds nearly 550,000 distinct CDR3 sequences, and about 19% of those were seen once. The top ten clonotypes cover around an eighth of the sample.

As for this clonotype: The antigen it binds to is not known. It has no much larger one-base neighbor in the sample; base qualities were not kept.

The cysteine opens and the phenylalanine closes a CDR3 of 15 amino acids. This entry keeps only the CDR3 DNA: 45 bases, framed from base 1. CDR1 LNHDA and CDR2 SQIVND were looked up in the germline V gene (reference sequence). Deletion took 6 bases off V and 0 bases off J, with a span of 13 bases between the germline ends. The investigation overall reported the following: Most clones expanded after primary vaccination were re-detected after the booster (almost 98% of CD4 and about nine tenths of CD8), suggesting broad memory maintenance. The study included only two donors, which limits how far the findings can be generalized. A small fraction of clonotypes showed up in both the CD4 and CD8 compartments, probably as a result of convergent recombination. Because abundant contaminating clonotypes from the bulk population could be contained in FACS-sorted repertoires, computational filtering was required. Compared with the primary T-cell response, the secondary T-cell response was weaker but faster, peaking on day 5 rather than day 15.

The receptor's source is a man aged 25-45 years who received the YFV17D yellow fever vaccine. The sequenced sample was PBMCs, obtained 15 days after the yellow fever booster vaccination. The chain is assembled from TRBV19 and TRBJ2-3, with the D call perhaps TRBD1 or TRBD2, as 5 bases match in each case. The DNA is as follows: TGTGCCAGTAGGAAGGACGGGGCTAGCACAGATACGCAGTATTTT. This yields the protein CASRKDGASTDTQYF.